This TCR beta chain was found in a study of OX40 agonist ivuxolimab in advanced cancers. The overall study: All patients had ivuxolimab intravenously every 2 weeks at 0.01 to 10 mg/kg.

Sequencing used immunoSEQ multiplex PCR; TCRdb keeps in-frame clones, though not all of them. The data contain some 80,000 clones, 80% to 90% of them singletons. The CDR3 length is 13 residues. Between the trimmed V and J ends, which lost 6 bases and 2 bases, there was a span of 10 bases. Germline V gene lookup returns CDR1 MNHEY and CDR2 SVGAGI. The source of this sequence is an adult with an advanced solid tumor such as melanoma, head and neck, liver or kidney cancer. The material was CD4+ or CD8+ T cells sorted from blood, obtained in a trial of the OX40 agonist ivuxolimab. The chain combines TRBV6-5 with TRBJ1-2; maybe TRBD1 (5 bases). The CDR3 nucleotides are TGTGCCAGCAGCCGCGGGACGAACTATGGCTACACCTTC. It translates to CASSRGTNYGYTF.